A single sample gave rise to the 18 T cell receptor beta chains below, sequenced in a study of CXCR3-negative and CXCR3-positive naive CD8 T cells. The TRB cDNA libraries were prepared by 5' RACE with UMI labels. Reanalyzing the 5' RACE reads, TCRdb keeps one entry per CDR3 protein, without DNA. The data include about 81,000 distinct CDR3 sequences; the top ten clones carry about 1.6%. Sequencing used naive CXCR3- CD8+ T cells from blood. Subset reported: CD45RO-CCR7+CD27+CD95- naive CD8+ T cells lacking CXCR3 (TNR3-). The source is a human donor in good health. Some clones in this sample may be carry-over from other donors' samples.

The genes are TRBV23-1 and TRBJ2-1; lacking DNA, the TRBD1 call made by TCRdb goes unchecked. TRBV23-1 is marked as an open reading frame, function uncertain. The CDR3 spans 13 residues. The CDR3 loop reads CASSGDANNEQFF.

J is TRBJ2-1 and V is TRBV18; TCRdb selects TRBD1, and the lack of DNA leaves this call unchecked. CDR3 size: 18 residues. Per the germline V gene, CDR1 is KGHSH and CDR2 is LQKENI. CDR3 residues: CASSETLTTGQVYNEQFF.

The gene calls are TRBV5-1 and TRBJ2-7; there is no DNA to check the TCRdb D call of TRBD1. Per the germline V gene, CDR1 is SGHRS and CDR2 is YFSETQ. This CDR3 comprises 15 residues. This CDR3 is CASSLGHGGGYEQYF.

The gene calls are TRBV28 and TRBJ2-7; with no DNA, the TCRdb D assignment of TRBD1 cannot be verified. This CDR3 has 15 amino acids. Germline assignment: CDR1 MDHEN and CDR2 SYDVKM. CDR3 sequence reads: CASSLPRQKSYEQYF.

This chain uses TRBV7-2 with TRBJ2-5. The CDR3 has 15 residues. The germline CDR1 and CDR2 sequences are SGHTA and FQGNSA. CDR3 in amino acids: CASSEAGGTEETQYF. Drawing the rest from reference TRBV7-2 and TRBJ2-5, the complete variable domain is GAGVSQSPSNKVTEKGKDVELRCDPISGHTALYWYRQSLGQGLEFLIYFQGNSAPDKSGLPSDRFSAERTGGSVSTLTIQRTQQEDSAVYLCASSEAGGTEETQYFGPGTRLLVL.

The chain links TRBV4-1 to TRBJ2-3. The CDR3 consists of 13 residues. CDR1 MGHRA and CDR2 YSYEKL come from the germline V gene. CDR3 amino acids: CASSQGWSDTQYF.

The chain is built from TRBV14 and TRBJ2-1; absent DNA, TCRdb's TRBD1 call cannot be checked. CDR1 is SGHDN and CDR2 is FVKESK in the germline V gene. The CDR3 covers 14 residues. The CDR3 region is CASSQAGQGDEQFF.

The gene calls are TRBV7-9 and TRBJ1-1; there is no DNA to check the TCRdb D call of TRBD1. Germline loops: CDR1 SEHNR, CDR2 FQNEAQ (reference sequence). The CDR3 extends over 14 amino acids. CDR3 sequence reads: CASSLVLGGTEAFF.

The chain carries TRBV6-6 and TRBJ1-4; lacking DNA, the TRBD1 call made by TCRdb goes unchecked. The CDR3 sequence is 14 residues long. Germline CDR1 is MNHNY and CDR2 is SVGAGI (reference sequence). The CDR3 sequence is CASRDRGQAEKLFF.

This chain uses TRBV29-1 with TRBJ2-7; TCRdb outputs TRBD1, but without DNA this stays unchecked. The CDR3 runs to 14 residues. Germline CDR1 SQVTM, CDR2 ANQGSEA. CDR3 region: CSVPGAGGPYEQYF.

This chain joins TRBV12-3 or TRBV12-4 and TRBJ2-3; the D call from TCRdb, TRBD2, cannot be confirmed without DNA. The CDR3 consists of 12 residues. Here the CDR3 reads CASTRALSPLHF.

The V call is TRBV12-1, the J call TRBJ1-5. TRBV12-1 is marked as a pseudogene. This CDR3 region has 13 residues. The chain's CDR3 is CASSFSSNQPQHF.

The chain couples TRBV29-1 to TRBJ2-1. This CDR3 comprises 14 residues. Germline values: CDR1 SQVTM, CDR2 ANQGSEA. The CDR3 spells CSVEVGSSYNEQFF.

The genes are TRBV12-3 or TRBV12-4 and TRBJ2-1; without DNA, the TCRdb call of TRBD1 cannot be checked. This CDR3 is built from 13 residues. The CDR3 sequence is CASSATGYNEQFF.

The CDR3 loop reads CASSPMGAQGYEQYF. The chain combines TRBV5-1 with TRBJ2-7; without DNA, the TCRdb call of TRBD1 cannot be checked. The germline V gene encodes CDR1 SGHRS and CDR2 YFSETQ. The CDR3 loop spans 15 amino acids.

The chain uses TRBV7-7 and TRBJ2-5. The CDR3 contains 13 residues. Germline V CDR1 and CDR2: SSHAT, FNYEAQ (reference sequence). The CDR3: CASRGIGQETQYF.

The V call is TRBV6-2 or TRBV6-3, the J call TRBJ2-1; TCRdb calls TRBD2, which cannot be checked without DNA. This CDR3 spans 15 amino acids. Per germline, CDR1 MNHEY and CDR2 SVGEGT. The CDR3 loop is CASSYSPGLPDEQFF.

This chain uses TRBV29-1 with TRBJ2-7. Germline V gene lookup returns CDR1 SQVTM and CDR2 ANQGSEA. The CDR3 contains 14 residues. Here the CDR3 reads CSVEVSGISYEQYF.